This T cell receptor (beta chain) stems from a study of tumor-infiltrating lymphocytes in primary liver carcinoma. TCR beta cDNA was made from 400 to 500 ng total RNA with a constant-region primer. TCR beta libraries came from three nested multiplex PCR rounds using slightly modified ARM-PCR. TCRdb reprocessed the multiplex PCR reads with MiXCR, giving one entry per CDR3 protein. Seen here are about 330,000 distinct CDR3 sequences, 65% observed once, and the top ten hold under 8.5%. In addition to blood RNA drawn from unsorted whole blood, germline DNA was extracted. For this clonotype: A read error may be the cause here, since a much bigger clone is one base away.

The sequenced sample consisted of peripheral blood. The sequence came from a man in his forties with primary liver carcinoma and hepatitis B virus infection.

The CDR3 reads CTSSQASGTGLKQYF. The CDR3 DNA reads TGCACCAGCAGCCAAGCTTCAGGGACAGGATTAAAGCAGTACTTC. The chain recombines TRBV4-1 with TRBJ2-7; 8 nucleotides match TRBD1. Germline CDR1 is MGHRA and CDR2 is YSYEKL. This CDR3 is 15 amino acids long.